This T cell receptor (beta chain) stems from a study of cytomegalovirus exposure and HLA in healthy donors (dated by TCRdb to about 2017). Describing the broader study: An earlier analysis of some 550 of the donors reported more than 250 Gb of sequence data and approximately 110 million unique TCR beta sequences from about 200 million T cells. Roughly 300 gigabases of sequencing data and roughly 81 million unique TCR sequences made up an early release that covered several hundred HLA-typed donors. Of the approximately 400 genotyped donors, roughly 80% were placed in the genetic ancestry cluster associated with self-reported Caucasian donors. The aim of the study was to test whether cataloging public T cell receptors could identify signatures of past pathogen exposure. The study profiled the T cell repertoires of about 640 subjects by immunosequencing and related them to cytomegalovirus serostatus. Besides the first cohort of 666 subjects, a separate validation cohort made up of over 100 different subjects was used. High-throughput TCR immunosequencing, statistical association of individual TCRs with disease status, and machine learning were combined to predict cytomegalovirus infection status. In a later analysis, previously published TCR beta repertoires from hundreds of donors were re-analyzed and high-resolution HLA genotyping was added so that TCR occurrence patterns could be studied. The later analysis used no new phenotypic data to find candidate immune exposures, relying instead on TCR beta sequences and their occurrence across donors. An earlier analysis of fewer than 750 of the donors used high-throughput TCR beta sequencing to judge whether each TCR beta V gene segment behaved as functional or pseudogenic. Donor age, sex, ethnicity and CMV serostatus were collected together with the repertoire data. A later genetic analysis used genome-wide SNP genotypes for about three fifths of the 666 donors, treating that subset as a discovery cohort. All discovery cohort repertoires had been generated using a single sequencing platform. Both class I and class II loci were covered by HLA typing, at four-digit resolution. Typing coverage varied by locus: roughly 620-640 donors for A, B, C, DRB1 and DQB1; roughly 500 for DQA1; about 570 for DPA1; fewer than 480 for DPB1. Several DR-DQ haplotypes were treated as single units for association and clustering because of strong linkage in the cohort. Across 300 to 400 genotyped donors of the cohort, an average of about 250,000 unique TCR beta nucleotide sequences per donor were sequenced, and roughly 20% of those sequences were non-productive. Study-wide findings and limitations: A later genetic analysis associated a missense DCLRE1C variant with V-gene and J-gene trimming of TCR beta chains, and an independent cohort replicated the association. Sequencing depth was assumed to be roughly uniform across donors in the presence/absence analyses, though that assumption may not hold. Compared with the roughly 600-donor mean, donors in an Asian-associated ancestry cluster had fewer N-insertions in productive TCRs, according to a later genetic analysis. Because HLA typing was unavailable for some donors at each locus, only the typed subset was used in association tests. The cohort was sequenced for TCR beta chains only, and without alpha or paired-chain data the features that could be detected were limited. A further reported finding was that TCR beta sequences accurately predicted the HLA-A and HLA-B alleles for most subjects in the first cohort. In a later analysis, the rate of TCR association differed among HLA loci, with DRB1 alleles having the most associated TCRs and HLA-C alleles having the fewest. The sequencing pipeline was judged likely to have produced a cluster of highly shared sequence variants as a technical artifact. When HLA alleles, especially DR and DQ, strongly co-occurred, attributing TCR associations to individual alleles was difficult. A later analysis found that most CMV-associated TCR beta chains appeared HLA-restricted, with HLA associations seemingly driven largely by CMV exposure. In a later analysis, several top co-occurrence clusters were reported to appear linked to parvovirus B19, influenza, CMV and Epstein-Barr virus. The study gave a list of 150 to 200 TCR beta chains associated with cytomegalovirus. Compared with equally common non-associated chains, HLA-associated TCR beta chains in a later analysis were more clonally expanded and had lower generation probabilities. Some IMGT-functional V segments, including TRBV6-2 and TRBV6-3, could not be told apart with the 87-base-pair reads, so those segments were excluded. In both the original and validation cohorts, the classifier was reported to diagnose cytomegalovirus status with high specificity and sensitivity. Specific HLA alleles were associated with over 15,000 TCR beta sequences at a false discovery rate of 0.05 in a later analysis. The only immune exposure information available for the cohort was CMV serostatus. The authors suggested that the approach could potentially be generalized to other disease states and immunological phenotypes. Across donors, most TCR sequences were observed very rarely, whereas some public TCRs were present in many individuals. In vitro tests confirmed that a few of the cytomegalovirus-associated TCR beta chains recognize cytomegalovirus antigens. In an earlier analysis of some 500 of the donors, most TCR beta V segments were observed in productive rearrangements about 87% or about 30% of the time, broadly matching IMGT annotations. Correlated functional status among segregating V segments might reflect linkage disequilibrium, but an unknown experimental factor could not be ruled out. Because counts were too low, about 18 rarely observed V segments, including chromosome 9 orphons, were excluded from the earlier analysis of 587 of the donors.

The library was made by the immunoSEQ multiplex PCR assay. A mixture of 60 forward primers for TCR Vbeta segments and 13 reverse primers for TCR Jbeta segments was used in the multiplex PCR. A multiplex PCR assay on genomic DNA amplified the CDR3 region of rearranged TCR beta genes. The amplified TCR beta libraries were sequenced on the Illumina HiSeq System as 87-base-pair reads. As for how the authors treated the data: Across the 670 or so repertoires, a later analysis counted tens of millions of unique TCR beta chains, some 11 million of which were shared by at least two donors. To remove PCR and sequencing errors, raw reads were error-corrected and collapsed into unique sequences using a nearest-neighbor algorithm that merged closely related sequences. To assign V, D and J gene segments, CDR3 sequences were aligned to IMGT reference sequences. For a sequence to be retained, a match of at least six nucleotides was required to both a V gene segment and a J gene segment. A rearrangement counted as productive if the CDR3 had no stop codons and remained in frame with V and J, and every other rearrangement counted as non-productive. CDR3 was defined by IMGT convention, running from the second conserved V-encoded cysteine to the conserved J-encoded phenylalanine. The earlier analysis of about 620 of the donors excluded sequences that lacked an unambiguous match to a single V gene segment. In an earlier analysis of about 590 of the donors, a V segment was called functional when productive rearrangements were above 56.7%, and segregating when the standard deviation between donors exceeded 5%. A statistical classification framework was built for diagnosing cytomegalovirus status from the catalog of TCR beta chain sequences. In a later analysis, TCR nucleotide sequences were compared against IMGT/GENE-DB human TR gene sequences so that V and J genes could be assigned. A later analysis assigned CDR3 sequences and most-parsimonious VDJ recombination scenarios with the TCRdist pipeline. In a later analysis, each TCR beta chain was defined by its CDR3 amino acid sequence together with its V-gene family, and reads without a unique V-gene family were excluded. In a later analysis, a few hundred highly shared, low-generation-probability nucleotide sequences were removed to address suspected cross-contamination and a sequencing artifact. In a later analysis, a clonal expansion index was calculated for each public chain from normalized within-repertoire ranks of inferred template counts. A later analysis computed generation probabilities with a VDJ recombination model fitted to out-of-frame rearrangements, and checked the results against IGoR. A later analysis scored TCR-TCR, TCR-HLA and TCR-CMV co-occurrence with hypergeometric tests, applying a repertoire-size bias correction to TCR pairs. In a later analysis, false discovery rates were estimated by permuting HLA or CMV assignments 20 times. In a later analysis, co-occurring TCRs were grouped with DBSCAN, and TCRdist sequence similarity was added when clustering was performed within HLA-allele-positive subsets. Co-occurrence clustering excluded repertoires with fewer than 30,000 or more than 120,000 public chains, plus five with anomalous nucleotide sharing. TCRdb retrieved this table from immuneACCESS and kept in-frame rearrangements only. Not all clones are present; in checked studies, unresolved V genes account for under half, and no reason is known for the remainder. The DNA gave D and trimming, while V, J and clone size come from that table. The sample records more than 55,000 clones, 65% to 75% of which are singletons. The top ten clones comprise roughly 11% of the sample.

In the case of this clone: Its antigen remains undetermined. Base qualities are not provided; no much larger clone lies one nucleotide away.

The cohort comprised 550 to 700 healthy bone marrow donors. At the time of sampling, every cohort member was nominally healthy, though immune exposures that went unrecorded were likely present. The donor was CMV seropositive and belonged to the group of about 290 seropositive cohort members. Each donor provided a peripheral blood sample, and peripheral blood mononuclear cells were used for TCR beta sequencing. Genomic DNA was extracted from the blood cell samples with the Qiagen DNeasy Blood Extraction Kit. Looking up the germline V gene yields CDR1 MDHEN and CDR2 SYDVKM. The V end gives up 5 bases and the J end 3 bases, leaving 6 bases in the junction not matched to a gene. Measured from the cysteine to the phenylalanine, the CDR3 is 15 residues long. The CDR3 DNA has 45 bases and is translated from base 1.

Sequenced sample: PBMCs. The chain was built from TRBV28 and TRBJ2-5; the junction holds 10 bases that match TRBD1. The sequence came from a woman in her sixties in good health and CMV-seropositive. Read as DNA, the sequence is TGTGCCAGCAGTCCCGGACAGGGGGGGAAAGAGACCCAGTACTTC. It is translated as CASSPGQGGKETQYF.